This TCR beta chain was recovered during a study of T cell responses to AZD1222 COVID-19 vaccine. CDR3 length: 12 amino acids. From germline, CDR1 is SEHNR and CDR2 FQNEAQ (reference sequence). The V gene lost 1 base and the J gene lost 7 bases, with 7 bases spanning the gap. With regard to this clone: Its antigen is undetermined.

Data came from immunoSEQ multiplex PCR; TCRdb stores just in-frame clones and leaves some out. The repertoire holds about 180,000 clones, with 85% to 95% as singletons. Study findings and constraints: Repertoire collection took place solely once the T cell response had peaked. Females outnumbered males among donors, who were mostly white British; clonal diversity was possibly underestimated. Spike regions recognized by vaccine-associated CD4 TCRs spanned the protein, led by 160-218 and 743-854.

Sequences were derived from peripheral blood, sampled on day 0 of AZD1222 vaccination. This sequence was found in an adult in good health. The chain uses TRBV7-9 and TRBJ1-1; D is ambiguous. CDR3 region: CASSLDLGEAFF. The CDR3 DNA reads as TGTGCCAGCAGCTTAGATCTGGGTGAAGCTTTCTTT.